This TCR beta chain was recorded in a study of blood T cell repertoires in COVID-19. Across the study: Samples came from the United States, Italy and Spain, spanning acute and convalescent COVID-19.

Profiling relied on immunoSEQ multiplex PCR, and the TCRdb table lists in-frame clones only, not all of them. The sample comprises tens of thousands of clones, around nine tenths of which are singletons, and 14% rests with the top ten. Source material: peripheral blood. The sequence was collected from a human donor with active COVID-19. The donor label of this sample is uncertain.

The CDR3 reads CASRGQGRYEQYV. The CDR3 region has the DNA TGTGCCAGCCGAGGACAGGGGCGGTACGAGCAGTACGTC. The chain links TRBV27 to TRBJ2-7, with TRBD1 identical over 9 bases. The germline CDR1 and CDR2 sequences are MNHEY and SMNVEV (reference sequence). The CDR3 has 13 residues. V was clipped by 8 bases and J by 4 bases; unmatched bases: 6.